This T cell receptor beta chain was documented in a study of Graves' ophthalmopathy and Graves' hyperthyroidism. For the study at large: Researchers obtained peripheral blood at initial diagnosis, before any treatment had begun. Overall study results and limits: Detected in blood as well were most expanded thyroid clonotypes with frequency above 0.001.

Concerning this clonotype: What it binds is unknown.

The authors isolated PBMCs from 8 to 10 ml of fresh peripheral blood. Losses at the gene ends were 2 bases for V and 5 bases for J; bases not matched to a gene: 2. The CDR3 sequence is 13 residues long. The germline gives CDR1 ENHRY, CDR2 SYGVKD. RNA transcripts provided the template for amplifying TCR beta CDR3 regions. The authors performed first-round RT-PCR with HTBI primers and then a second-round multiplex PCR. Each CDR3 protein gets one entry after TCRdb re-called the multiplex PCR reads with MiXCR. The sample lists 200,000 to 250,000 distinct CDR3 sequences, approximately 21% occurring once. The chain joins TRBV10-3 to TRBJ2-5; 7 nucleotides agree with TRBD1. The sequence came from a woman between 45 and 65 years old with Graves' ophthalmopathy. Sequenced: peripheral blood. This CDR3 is CAISEVRGETQYF. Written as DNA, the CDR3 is TGTGCCATCAGTGAGGTCAGGGGGGAGACCCAGTACTTC.